This record covers a single TCR beta chain. The V end was cut by 0 bases, the J end by 4 bases, with 8 bases between. Germline values: CDR1 SGHRS, CDR2 YFSETQ. CDR3 size: 13 residues. Authors' data handling: Amplification with reference gene primers provided the estimates of nucleated cell counts. The table came from immunoSEQ multiplex PCR; TCRdb's copy has only in-frame clones and leaves some out. V, J and clone size reflect that table, while D and trimming were determined from the DNA. This table has about 140,000 clones, approximately 81% appearing once. Self-reported history from a screening survey and questionnaire set each donor's cohort. The data were obtained in a study of blood T cell repertoires in COVID-19. The wider study: Spain, Italy and the United States supplied samples that represented acute and convalescent COVID-19. The analysed material was cDNA or gDNA that came from T cells, B-cell-depleted T cells, or PBMCs.

This sequence joins TRBV5-1 and TRBJ2-7, with a possible D match to TRBD2 (5 bases). The receptor was derived from a man aged 35 to 55 with acute COVID-19. Sequenced input: PBMCs or T cells enriched from blood (not recorded which). The CDR3 DNA sequence: TGCGCCAGCAGCTTGGATAGCGAGTACGAGCAGTACTTC. Its protein is CASSLDSEYEQYF. Using reference TRBV5-1 and TRBJ2-7 for the parts outside the CDR3, the full variable domain is KAGVTQTPRYLIKTRGQQVTLSCSPISGHRSVSWYQQTPGQGLQFLFEYFSETQRNKGNFPGRFSGRQFSNSRSEMNVSTLELGDSALYLCASSLDSEYEQYFGPGTRLTVT.